The sequence of this TCR beta chain was determined in a study of blood T cell repertoires in COVID-19. The CDR3 extends over 15 amino acids. Germline V CDR1 and CDR2: SEHNR, FQNEAQ (reference sequence). V dropped 1 base and J dropped 2 bases, with 12 bases sitting between them. In the authors' methods: Estimation of nucleated cell counts was performed using reference gene primer amplification. Measured with immunoSEQ multiplex PCR; TCRdb has only the in-frame clones, and not every one. For V, J and clone size, that table is used; D and trimming come from the DNA. The sample includes roughly 440,000 clones, 88% of them seen just once.

J is TRBJ2-7 and V is TRBV7-9; D not resolved. The clonotype was recovered from a woman aged 45-59 years with COVID-19, enrolled during active disease. Sequencing was carried out using peripheral blood. CDR3 in amino acids: CASSLDSLYTYEQYF. CDR3 bases: TGTGCCAGCAGCTTAGACAGTTTGTATACCTACGAGCAGTACTTC. Filled out from reference TRBV7-9 and TRBJ2-7, the complete variable domain reads DTGVSQNPRHKITKRGQNVTFRCDPISEHNRLYWYRQTLGQGPEFLTYFQNEAQLEKSRLLSDRFSAERPKGSFSTLEIQRTEQGDSAMYLCASSLDSLYTYEQYFGPGTRLTVT.